This T cell receptor (beta chain) is from a study of T cell responses to AZD1222 COVID-19 vaccine. Overall study results and limits: The reported proportion of spike-specific TCRs targeting unmutated variant regions was nearly half.

Germline loops: CDR1 SGHRS, CDR2 YFSETQ. The CDR3 spans 15 residues. The V and J ends lost 0 bases and 4 bases respectively, with 8 bases between them. Produced via immunoSEQ multiplex PCR; TCRdb's table is partial and in-frame only. This table has around 140,000 clones, about nine tenths appearing once. To note about this clone: As yet, its antigen is unknown.

This chain uses TRBV5-1 with TRBJ2-6; D might be TRBD1 or TRBD2, each matching 5 bases. The sample was peripheral blood, taken on day 0 of AZD1222 vaccination. The receptor's source is an adult in good health. CDR3 amino acids: CASSLVGVGANVLTF. CDR3 in DNA: TGCGCCAGCAGCTTGGTGGGGGTAGGGGCCAACGTCCTGACTTTC.